This entry lists 7 T cell receptor beta chains sequenced from one sample in a study of blood T cell repertoires in COVID-19. The assay was immunoSEQ multiplex PCR, and TCRdb's table has in-frame clones only and misses some. The sample includes roughly 140,000 clones, roughly 84% of them seen just once. Sequenced: PBMCs or T cells enriched from blood (not recorded which). Receptor source: a man aged 50-60 years in a cohort exposed to, infected with or recovered from COVID-19 (not recorded which).

In its sample, this clone was seen once. The gene calls are TRBV30 and TRBJ2-1; D perhaps matches TRBD2 (6 bases). With 0 bases removed from V and 15 bases from J, the gap between germline ends came to 12 bases. CDR3 length equals 11 residues. The germline CDR1 and CDR2 sequences are GTSNPN and SVGIG (reference sequence). CDR3: CAWSVGDSWFF. DNA of the CDR3: TGTGCCTGGAGTGTAGGGGACTCCTGGTTCTTC.

The chain has TRBV10-1 and TRBJ2-4; D unclear. Germline-derived CDR1 and CDR2 are WNHNN and SYGVQD (reference sequence). Trimming stripped 2 bases from V and 4 bases from J, with 6 bases between. The CDR3 consists of 13 residues. CDR3 DNA: TGCGCCAGCAGTGAGAATCTAAAAAACATTCAGTACTTC. Translation gives CASSENLKNIQYF.

The chain is built from TRBV18 and TRBJ2-2; 9 positions match TRBD1. Per germline, CDR1 KGHSH and CDR2 LQKENI. V shed 2 bases and J 4 bases; nucleotides not matched to a gene: 2. The CDR3 spans 15 residues. In DNA form, the CDR3 reads TGTGCCAGCTCACCAGGACAGGGGTCCACCGGGGAGCTGTTTTTT. Translation: CASSPGQGSTGELFF.

This clone turned up a few times. The V and J genes are TRBV25-1 and TRBJ2-2; 7 bases fit TRBD1. With V trimmed by 3 bases and J by 1 base, 2 bases remained unmatched. This CDR3 has 15 amino acids. Looked up from germline, CDR1 is MGHDK and CDR2 is SYGVNS. The CDR3 DNA reads TGTGCCAGCAGTGAGACAGGGATGAACACCGGGGAGCTGTTTTTT. It specifies CASSETGMNTGELFF.

The chain couples TRBV27 to TRBJ2-2, with D perhaps matching TRBD2 (6 bases). Germline V gives CDR1 MNHEY, CDR2 SMNVEV (reference sequence). The CDR3 has 13 amino acids. With 2 bases removed from V and 8 bases from J, the gap between germline ends came to 9 bases. CDR3 loop: CASSLLGGGELFF. The DNA for the CDR3 is TGTGCCAGCAGTTTACTTGGAGGGGGGGAGCTGTTTTTT.

The chain has TRBV3-1 (or the pseudogene TRBV3-2) and TRBJ2-7; 8 bases agree with TRBD2. V was clipped by 3 bases and J by 5 bases; unmatched bases: 3. CDR3 length equals 13 residues. Germline V lookup: CDR1 LGHDT, CDR2 YNNKEL (reference sequence). As DNA, the CDR3 is TGTGCCAGCAGCCACCGGGGGGGGGACGAGCAGTACTTC. Encoded protein: CASSHRGGDEQYF.

V usage is TRBV7-2 and J usage is TRBJ2-7, with 7 bases lining up with TRBD2. J was trimmed by 2 bases and V by 3 bases; bases with no gene match: 1. CDR1 and CDR2 (germline): SGHTA, FQGNSA. This CDR3 is 13 amino acids long. CDR3 coding DNA: TGTGCCAGCAGCTTTGGGGGGGCCTACGAGCAGTACTTC. It is translated as CASSFGGAYEQYF.